The subject of this entry is one TCR beta chain. The sample holds many counts of this clonotype. Its specific antigen is unknown. The input lacks base qualities; no much larger clone sits a single base away. The sample is drawn from a study of Graves' ophthalmopathy and Graves' hyperthyroidism (dated by TCRdb to the late 2010s). For context, the study as a whole: Peripheral blood samples were taken at the time of initial diagnosis, before any treatment was given. To tell Graves' ophthalmopathy apart from Graves' hyperthyroidism, and to predict which patients would progress to ophthalmopathy, the study relied on TCR beta repertoire signatures. In more than 5 hyperthyroidism patients, the T-cell repertoire of thyroid tissue was compared with the T-cell repertoire of blood. An independent validation cohort was composed of 18 hyperthyroidism patients and around 16 patients who later progressed from hyperthyroidism to ophthalmopathy. In total, 135 blood samples were TCR-sequenced: approximately 40 ophthalmopathy, some 75 hyperthyroidism and some 17 hyperthyroidism-to-ophthalmopathy patients. Once sampling was done, hyperthyroidism patients were given methimazole at a starting dose of 30 mg daily, while ophthalmopathy patients were given high-dose intravenous methylprednisolone. For training and testing, the 80 to 100 patients in the discovery cohort were randomly divided in a 7:3 ratio. To explore V-J signatures distinguishing ophthalmopathy from hyperthyroidism, a discovery set of 100 patients (around 44 ophthalmopathy, 55 to 60 stable hyperthyroidism) was enrolled.

TCR beta CDR3 regions were amplified from RNA transcripts for repertoire sequencing. The first round of RT-PCR was done with HTBI primers and the Qiagen OneStep RT-PCR kit, and was followed by a second round of multiplex PCR, then size selection and purification. The libraries underwent paired-end sequencing with 100 bp reads on an Illumina HiSeq2000. The authors' pipeline ran thus. SOAPnuke was used for read processing, and reads with adapters, uncalled bases, a mean Phred below 15, or no exact constant-primer or identifier match were discarded. COPE v1.2.5 was used to merge the high-quality paired reads. Clonotypes were defined as unique nucleotide sequences and were aligned to IMGT TRB V, D and J references using MiTCR v1.1. The analysis was limited to V-J combinations with a frequency above 0.0001, which together covered 99% to 99.2% of repertoires. For each V-J combination, a TCR clonal expansion and chaos score was defined as F50 clonal expansion divided by the chaos observed in the TCRdist matrix. Welch's t-statistics and random forest were used to reduce the features to about twelve V-J combinations, which were then used as input to a naive Bayes classifier. The Morisita-Horn index was used to measure how similar the thyroid and blood repertoires were. TCRdb reworked the public reads: Q25 trimming with fastp, MiXCR clone assembly, productive beta chains retained. Identical CDR3 proteins give one entry, which carries the most common genes and DNA. Clone size and V and J calls follow TCRdb, not the original study. This sample has about 480,000 distinct CDR3 sequences in its table, and under 15% of those were observed once. Over 7.5% of the sample belongs to the ten largest clones.

Ophthalmopathy patients were characterized by moderately to severely active disease, a Clinical Activity Score of at least 3, a NOSPECS grade of at least 4, and a disease duration under 3 months. Patients with other autoimmune diseases, uncontrolled infections, pregnancy or lactation were excluded from the study. Diagnosis was based on clinical symptoms, serum thyroxine, TRAb, thyroid ultrasound and orbital computed tomography. Ficoll-Paque density gradient centrifugation was used to isolate PBMCs from about 9 ml of fresh peripheral blood. Total RNA was extracted with Trizol reagent and quality-checked on an Agilent 2100 Bioanalyzer. Including the terminal cysteine and phenylalanine, the CDR3 comprises 15 residues. This entry keeps only the CDR3 DNA: 45 bases, framed from base 1. V is reduced by 4 bases and J by 3 bases, leaving a spacing of 16 bases between them. The germline V gene supplies CDR1 MDHEN and CDR2 SYDVKM.

The paper's findings and limits, for the study overall: Most expanded thyroid clonotypes with frequency above 0.001 were also detected in blood, suggesting blood repertoires may reflect the thyroid immune response. In cross-validation, the 13-signature model distinguished ophthalmopathy from stable hyperthyroidism with almost 90% sensitivity and about 84% specificity, and in the test set the corresponding values were 80% and 75%. Sample size was not statistically predetermined, and group allocation was not concealed from the investigators. In validation, the model predicted ophthalmopathy progression with about 71% sensitivity and around 72% specificity; roughly 12 predicted patients were CT-confirmed with GO in a median of 6.5 months.

The rearranged segments are TRBV28 and TRBJ2-7; a weak D assignment points to TRBD1 (5 bases agree). The material sequenced was blood. This clonotype was obtained from a woman in her twenties or thirties with Graves' ophthalmopathy. Donor details come from another sample of the same person, matched by shared clones. The DNA reads as follows: TGTGCCAGCAGTTATGGACACCGACCGCTCTACGAGCAGTACTTC. This encodes CASSYGHRPLYEQYF.